This TCR beta chain was observed in a study of OX40 agonist ivuxolimab in advanced cancers. General study findings and limits: Partial responders receiving 0.1-3.0 mg/kg showed among the lowest clonal expansion.

V trimming: 2 bases; J trimming: 2 bases; junction bases outside the gene matches: 6. The CDR3 covers 15 residues. Germline V gene lookup returns CDR1 SGDLS and CDR2 YYNGEE. A note on this clone: Its matching antigen is unknown.

TCRdb's copy holds only in-frame clones and misses some; the assay was immunoSEQ multiplex PCR. The table records about 77,000 clones, approximately 93% of them present only once. Patients with autoimmune history or systemic immunosuppression were excluded. This receptor was taken from an adult with an advanced solid tumor such as melanoma, head and neck, liver or kidney cancer. This chain connects TRBV9 to TRBJ2-7; 8 bases align to TRBD1. The material was CD4+ or CD8+ T cells sorted from blood, obtained in a trial of the OX40 agonist ivuxolimab. CDR3 sequence reads: CASSVSGGEAYEQYF. The CDR3 DNA is TGTGCCAGCAGCGTGTCAGGGGGCGAAGCCTACGAGCAGTACTTC.